Shown below are 20 T cell receptor beta chains from a single sample sequenced in a study of T cell changes during pregnancy in multiple sclerosis. The protocol was immunoSEQ multiplex PCR, while the TCRdb copy is restricted to in-frame clones and leaves out a portion. The profile covers 75,000 to 80,000 clones, with 70% to 90% appearing a single time and under 2.5% taken by the ten largest. Source: peripheral blood, taken before pregnancy. The receptors were sampled from a female donor with multiple sclerosis, enrolled in a pregnancy study.

The gene calls are TRBV7-9 and TRBJ2-2; D is possibly TRBD1 (5 bases). The CDR3 contains 15 residues. CDR1 is SEHNR, CDR2 FQNEAQ, per germline (reference sequence). V gave up 3 bases and J gave up 4 bases, with 12 bases separating them. CDR3 sequence: CASSFDSRVTGELFF. The CDR3 coding sequence is TGTGCCAGCAGCTTCGACAGTCGAGTCACCGGGGAGCTGTTTTTT.

The V call is TRBV7-3, the J call TRBJ2-4, with D possibly matching TRBD2 (7 bases). This CDR3 has 14 amino acids. Germline V CDR1 and CDR2: SGHTA, FQGTGA. Trimming removed 1 base from V and 9 bases from J, with 13 bases in between. The CDR3 protein is CASSLRGGQGIQYF. Written as DNA, the CDR3 is TGTGCCAGCAGCTTAAGGGGGGGCCAGGGCATTCAGTACTTC.

The chain is built from TRBV9 and TRBJ2-3; 8 bases are a match to TRBD2. V was pared by 0 bases and J by 1 base, with 7 bases of the junction left unmatched. The CDR3 spans 17 residues. Per the germline V gene, CDR1 is SGDLS and CDR2 is YYNGEE. CDR3 residues: CASSVAWDSGGTDTQYF. The CDR3, as DNA: TGTGCCAGCAGCGTAGCTTGGGATAGCGGGGGCACAGATACGCAGTATTTT.

A few counts support this clone. The V gene is TRBV5-1, the J gene TRBJ1-1; 9 bases are a match to TRBD1. Germline CDR1 is SGHRS and CDR2 is YFSETQ. V shed 4 bases and J 1 base; nucleotides not matched to a gene: 2. The CDR3 consists of 14 residues. CDR3 region: CASSGGQGNTEAFF. The CDR3 DNA is TGCGCCAGCAGCGGGGGACAGGGGAACACTGAAGCTTTCTTT.

The rearrangement links TRBV30 to TRBJ2-7; 7 nucleotides agree with TRBD1. With V trimmed by 1 base and J by 2 bases, 8 bases remained unmatched. From germline, CDR1 is GTSNPN and CDR2 SVGIG (reference sequence). The CDR3 consists of 15 residues. CDR3 bases: TGTGCCTGGAGTGGGGACAGAGCCCTAACCTACGAGCAGTACTTC. It translates to CAWSGDRALTYEQYF. Filled out from reference TRBV30 and TRBJ2-7, the complete variable domain reads SQTIHQWPATLVQPVGSPLSLECTVEGTSNPNLYWYRQAAGRGLQLLFYSVGIGQISSEVPQNLSASRPQDRQFILSSKKLLLSDSGFYLCAWSGDRALTYEQYFGPGTRLTVT.

V is TRBV2 and J is TRBJ2-1, with 8 bases lining up with TRBD2. The germline gives CDR1 SNHLY, CDR2 FYNNEI. V trimming: 3 bases; J trimming: 3 bases; junction bases outside the gene matches: 7. The CDR3 is 16 amino acids. In DNA form, the CDR3 reads TGTGCCAGCAGTGACGGGGGGGACTGGCTCTACAATGAGCAGTTCTTC. Translated, it gives CASSDGGDWLYNEQFF.

The genes are TRBV19 and TRBJ1-5, with D maybe TRBD1 (6 bases). The CDR3 length is 16 residues. The ends were cut back, 5 bases at V and 9 bases at J, with 23 bases in the middle. The germline CDR1 and CDR2 sequences are LNHDA and SQIVND (reference sequence). CDR3 bases: TGTGCCAGTAGTCCCCCCACAGGGTTGGACAGAAGGCCCCAGCATTTT. Translation gives CASSPPTGLDRRPQHF.

The V and J genes are TRBV28 and TRBJ2-1; maybe TRBD2 (5 bases). Trimming shortened V by 1 base and J by 7 bases, and 5 bases separated the two germline ends. The CDR3 consists of 12 residues. Germline V gene lookup returns CDR1 MDHEN and CDR2 SYDVKM. The CDR3: CASSLSGNEQFF. The CDR3 DNA reads as TGTGCCAGCAGTTTATCGGGGAATGAGCAGTTCTTC.

This clone was counted a single time. V and J are TRBV5-1 and TRBJ2-1, with 15 nucleotides matching TRBD2. CDR3 length: 16 residues. The germline V gene has CDR1 SGHRS and CDR2 YFSETQ. J lost 6 bases, V lost 0 bases, and 1 base had no gene match. The CDR3 DNA sequence: TGCGCCAGCAGCTTGGTGGGACTAGCGGGGGGCAATGAGCAGTTCTTC. Translating gives CASSLVGLAGGNEQFF.

This chain uses TRBV18 with TRBJ1-1; TRBD1 might be the D (6 bases). CDR1 is KGHSH, CDR2 LQKENI, per germline. V was cut by 3 bases and J by 5 bases, with 16 bases left in between. The CDR3 sequence is 15 residues long. The CDR3 nucleotides read TGTGCCAGCTCACCTACACAGGGAGAAGGGACTGAAGCTTTCTTT. This encodes CASSPTQGEGTEAFF.

V is TRBV7-8 and J is TRBJ1-2; perhaps TRBD1 as D (6 bases). The germline V and J ends were trimmed by 1 base and 8 bases, with 14 bases remaining between them. The CDR3 length is 14 residues. CDR1 SGHVS and CDR2 FQNEAQ come from the germline V gene. As DNA, the CDR3 is TGTGCCAGCAGCTTAGGGCCAGGGGAGATGGGCTACACCTTC. It codes for CASSLGPGEMGYTF.

This clone was observed once. The chain is built from TRBV7-2 and TRBJ2-2; tentative D call: TRBD2 (6 bases). The CDR3 runs 15 residues. Looked up from germline, CDR1 is SGHTA and CDR2 is FQGNSA. V dropped 0 bases and J dropped 6 bases, with 11 bases sitting between them. CDR3 in amino acids: CASSLAGGGSGELFF. For the CDR3, the DNA is TGTGCCAGCAGCTTAGCGGGTGGGGGGTCCGGGGAGCTGTTTTTT. The entire variable domain, with the rest obtained from reference TRBV7-2 and TRBJ2-2, is as follows: GAGVSQSPSNKVTEKGKDVELRCDPISGHTALYWYRQSLGQGLEFLIYFQGNSAPDKSGLPSDRFSAERTGGSVSTLTIQRTQQEDSAVYLCASSLAGGGSGELFFGEGSRLTVL.

The genes are TRBV6-5 and TRBJ1-1, with a possible D match to TRBD1 (5 bases). In germline, CDR1 is MNHEY, CDR2 SVGAGI. V lost 0 bases and J lost 1, with 9 bases in between. CDR3 length: 15 amino acids. CDR3 nucleotides: TGTGCCAGCAGTTACTCGATCCAGGGGAACACTGAAGCTTTCTTT. This gives the protein CASSYSIQGNTEAFF.

This chain joins TRBV7-9 and TRBJ1-2, with a weak D call TRBD1 (5 bases). Looked up from germline, CDR1 is SEHNR and CDR2 is FQNEAQ (reference sequence). The CDR3 has 16 residues. The V gene lost 1 base and the J gene lost 4 bases, with 16 bases spanning the gap. CDR3 nucleotides: TGTGCCAGCAGCTTAGGATCGGCCAGGGTCGGCTATGGCTACACCTTC. Residues: CASSLGSARVGYGYTF.

This clone appeared a few times. The chain employs TRBV4-2 and TRBJ1-2; tentatively, D is TRBD1 (5 bases). This CDR3 comprises 15 residues. Germline V gene lookup returns CDR1 LGHNA and CDR2 YNFKEQ. V was clipped by 0 bases and J by 5 bases, with 13 bases between them. CDR3 DNA: TGTGCCAGCAGCCAAGATCGGGGGGGTGGGTATGGCTACACCTTC. Protein product: CASSQDRGGGYGYTF.

The chain uses TRBV6-5 and TRBJ2-2; 8 bases match TRBD2. The CDR3 totals 15 residues. The V and J ends lost 6 bases and 7 bases, in that order; junction bases with no gene match: 10. Per the germline V gene, CDR1 is MNHEY and CDR2 is SVGAGI. CDR3 nucleotide sequence: TGTGCCAGCAGCTCTCTCGGGGGGGCGATCGGGGAGCTGTTTTTT. Its protein product is CASSSLGGAIGELFF.

J is TRBJ2-1 and V is TRBV19; 8 bases fit TRBD2. After removal of 3 bases from V and 2 bases from J, the junction contained 9 bases not matched to a gene. Germline V gene lookup returns CDR1 LNHDA and CDR2 SQIVND (reference sequence). CDR3 length equals 17 residues. CDR3: CASSIFPGGGTYNEQFF. For the CDR3, the DNA is TGTGCCAGTAGTATCTTCCCTGGCGGGGGGACCTACAATGAGCAGTTCTTC. Full variable domain (remainder filled in from reference TRBV19 and TRBJ2-1): DGGITQSPKYLFRKEGQNVTLSCEQNLNHDAMYWYRQDPGQGLRLIYYSQIVNDFQKGDIAEGYSVSREKKESFPLTVTSAQKNPTAFYLCASSIFPGGGTYNEQFFGPGTRLTVL.

This clone was counted a single time. The rearrangement links TRBV5-8 to TRBJ1-5; D remains ambiguous. Deletions cut 1 base from V and 0 bases from J, with 11 bases between. The length of the CDR3 is 16 residues. Germline V CDR1 and CDR2: SGHTS, YDEGEE. The CDR3 spells CASSLFAGNSNQPQHF. CDR3 sequence (DNA): TGTGCCAGCAGCTTGTTCGCGGGGAATAGCAATCAGCCCCAGCATTTT.

This chain connects TRBV18 to TRBJ2-5, with 7 bases that match TRBD1. V shed 5 bases, J shed 6 bases, and the junction held 15 bases outside the gene matches. There are 16 residues in the CDR3. Germline values: CDR1 KGHSH, CDR2 LQKENI. This CDR3 reads CASSGAERQGEKTQYF. The CDR3 DNA reads TGTGCCAGCTCAGGGGCCGAGAGACAGGGAGAAAAGACCCAGTACTTC.

This clone has only one observation. The chain combines TRBV9 with TRBJ1-5; tentatively, D is TRBD1 (5 bases). CDR1 is SGDLS and CDR2 is YYNGEE in the germline V gene. Trimming cost V 0 bases and J 4 bases, with 8 bases left between them. This CDR3 contains 14 residues. The CDR3 region is CASSVGGGNQPQHF. CDR3 nucleotide sequence: TGTGCCAGCAGCGTAGGGGGGGGTAATCAGCCCCAGCATTTT.